This TCR beta chain came from a study of cytomegalovirus exposure and HLA in healthy donors. Study-wide results and limits: Association of 17,000 or so TCR beta sequences with HLA alleles was found at 0.05 false discovery rate in a later analysis. Across donors, sequencing depth was assumed by presence/absence analyses to be roughly uniform. Indistinguishability led to the exclusion of some V segments, TRBV6-2 and TRBV6-3 included.

The CDR3 runs to 16 residues. The ends lost 2 bases at V and 6 bases at J; junction bases unmatched: 9. In germline, CDR1 is SGHTA, CDR2 FQGNSA. Details on this clone: Its target is not known.

Primers included in the PCR were 60 Vbeta and 13 Jbeta primers. The data were produced by immunoSEQ multiplex PCR, yet TCRdb's version contains in-frame clones alone and is incomplete. The repertoire holds 110,000 or so clones, with under 70% as singletons. Each of the donors was a healthy bone marrow donor. Sequenced material: PBMCs. This sequence was found in a man between 18 and 29 years old in good health and CMV-seropositive. The rearrangement uses TRBV7-2 and TRBJ2-2, with 7 bases aligning to TRBD1. The CDR3 here is CASSLTGALGAGELFF. DNA of the CDR3: TGTGCCAGCAGCTTAACAGGGGCGTTGGGCGCCGGGGAGCTGTTTTTT.